Described below is a single T cell receptor beta chain sequence and its context. The data were taken from a study of cytomegalovirus exposure and HLA in healthy donors. Not recorded for this donor was the CMV serostatus. CDR1 is MGHRA, CDR2 YSYEKL, per germline. The J segment lost 1 base and the V segment lost 2 bases, leaving 24 bases of the junction unmatched. The CDR3 runs 22 residues. Primers for the PCR totalled 60 Vbeta and 13 Jbeta. Here immunoSEQ multiplex PCR was the method, and the copy in TCRdb shows in-frame clones only, minus some. This sample carries around 150,000 clones, 66% of them seen once, and the ten largest clones take approximately 1.6%.

The TCR sequence derives from a human donor in good health. Sequencing was done on a sample of PBMCs. The gene calls are TRBV4-1 and TRBJ2-3; 7 bases match TRBD2. The CDR3 spells CASSQPDSAGVSTPQRTDTQYF. Here the CDR3 DNA reads TGCGCCAGCAGCCAACCGGATAGCGCGGGAGTATCTACCCCCCAACGCACAGATACGCAGTATTTT.